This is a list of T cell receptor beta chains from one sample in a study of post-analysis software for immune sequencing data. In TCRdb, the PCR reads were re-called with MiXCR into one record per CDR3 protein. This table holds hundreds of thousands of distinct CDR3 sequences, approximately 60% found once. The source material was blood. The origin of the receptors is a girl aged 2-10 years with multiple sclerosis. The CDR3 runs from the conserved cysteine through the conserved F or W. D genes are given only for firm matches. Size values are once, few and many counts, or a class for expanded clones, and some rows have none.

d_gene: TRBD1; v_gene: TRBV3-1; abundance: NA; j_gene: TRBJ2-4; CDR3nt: TGTGCCAGCAGCCAGACAGGGGGAGCCAAAAACATTCAGTACTTC; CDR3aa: CASSQTGGAKNIQYF
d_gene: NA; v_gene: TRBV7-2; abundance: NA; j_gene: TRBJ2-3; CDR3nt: TGTGCCAGCAGCTTTCCCCTGACCGGCACAGATACGCAGTATTTT; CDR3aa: CASSFPLTGTDTQYF
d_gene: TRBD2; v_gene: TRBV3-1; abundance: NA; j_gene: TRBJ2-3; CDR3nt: TGTGCCAGCAGCCAAGACGGACTAGCGGGCGCTAGCACAGATACGCAGTATTTT; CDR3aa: CASSQDGLAGASTDTQYF
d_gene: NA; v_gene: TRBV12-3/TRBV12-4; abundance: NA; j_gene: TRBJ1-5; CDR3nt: TGTGCCAGCAGTTTTGGGGGGACGGGTCAGCCCCAGCATTTT; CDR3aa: CASSFGGTGQPQHF
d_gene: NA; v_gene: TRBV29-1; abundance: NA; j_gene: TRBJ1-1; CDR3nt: TGCAGCGTTGTAACAGGACTTGAAGCTTTCTTT; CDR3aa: CSVVTGLEAFF
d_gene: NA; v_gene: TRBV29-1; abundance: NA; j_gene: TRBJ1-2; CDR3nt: TGCAGCGCCCTCATGGCGGGCTATGGCTACACCTTC; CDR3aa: CSALMAGYGYTF
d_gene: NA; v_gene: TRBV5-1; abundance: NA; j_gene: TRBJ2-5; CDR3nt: TGCGCCAGCAGCTTGGCCCCGGGACAAGAGACCCAGTACTTC; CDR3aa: CASSLAPGQETQYF
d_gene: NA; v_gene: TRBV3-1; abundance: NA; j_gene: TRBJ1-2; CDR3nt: TGTGCCAGCAGCCGAAGAGGGCAGGGGACCGGCACCTTC; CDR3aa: CASSRRGQGTGTF
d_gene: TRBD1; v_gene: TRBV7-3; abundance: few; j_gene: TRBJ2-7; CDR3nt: TGTGCCAGCAGCTTATACGGTCACAGGACAGGGGGCCACAACGAGCAGTACTTC; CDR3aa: CASSLYGHRTGGHNEQYF
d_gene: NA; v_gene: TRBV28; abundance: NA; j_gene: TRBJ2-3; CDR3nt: TGTGCCAGCAGTTCCGGGACCACAGATACGCAGTATTTT; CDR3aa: CASSSGTTDTQYF
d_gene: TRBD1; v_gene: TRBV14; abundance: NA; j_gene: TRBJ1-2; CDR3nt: TGTGCCAGCAGCCAAGAACAGGGGGGTACCTATGGCTACACCTTC; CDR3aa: CASSQEQGGTYGYTF
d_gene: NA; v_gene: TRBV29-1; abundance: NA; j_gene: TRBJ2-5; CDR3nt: TGCAGCGTTGAAGGGGCGACAGCCATCCAAGAGACCCGGTACTTC; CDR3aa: CSVEGATAIQETRYF
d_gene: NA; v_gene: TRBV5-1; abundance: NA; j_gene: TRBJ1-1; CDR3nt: TGCGCCAGCAGCTTGGAGCCGGGCACTGAAGCTTTCTTT; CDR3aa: CASSLEPGTEAFF
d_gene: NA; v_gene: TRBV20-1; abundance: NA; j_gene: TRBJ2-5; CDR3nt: TGCAGTGCTAGAGGCGTAAGAGAGACCCAGTACTTC; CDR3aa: CSARGVRETQYF
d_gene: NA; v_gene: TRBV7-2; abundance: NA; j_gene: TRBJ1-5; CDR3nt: TGTGCCAGCAGCTTATCGGGGAATCACAGGAGCAATCAGCCCCAGCATTTT; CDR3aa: CASSLSGNHRSNQPQHF
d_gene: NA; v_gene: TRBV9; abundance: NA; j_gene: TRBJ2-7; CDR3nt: TGTGCCAGCAGCGTAGGGGACACCTCCTACGAGCAGTACTTC; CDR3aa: CASSVGDTSYEQYF
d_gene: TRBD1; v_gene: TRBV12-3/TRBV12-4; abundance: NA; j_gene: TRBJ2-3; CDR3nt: TGTGCCAGCACCCCCGGGACAGGAGATTATACGCAGTATTTT; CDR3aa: CASTPGTGDYTQYF
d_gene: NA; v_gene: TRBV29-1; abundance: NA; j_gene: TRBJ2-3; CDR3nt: TGCAGCGTTGTTAGCGGTGGCTTCACAGATACGCAGTATTTT; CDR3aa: CSVVSGGFTDTQYF
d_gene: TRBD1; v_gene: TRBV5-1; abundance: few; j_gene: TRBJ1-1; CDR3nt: TGCGCCAGCAGCTTAGACAGGGGGGGAGCTTTCTTT; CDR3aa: CASSLDRGGAFF
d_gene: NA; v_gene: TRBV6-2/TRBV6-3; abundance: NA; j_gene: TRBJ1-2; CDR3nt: TGTGCCAGCCGGAGACAGGTCGGCTACACCTTC; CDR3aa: CASRRQVGYTF
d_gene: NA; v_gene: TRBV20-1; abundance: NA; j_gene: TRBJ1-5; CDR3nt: TGCAGTGCTAGAGATCAAAACAGTAATCAGCCCCAGCATTTT; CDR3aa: CSARDQNSNQPQHF
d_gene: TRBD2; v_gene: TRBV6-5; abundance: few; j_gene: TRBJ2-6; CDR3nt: TGCGCCAGCAGTTACTGGTCTAGCGGGGGTAGCTCTGGGGCCAACGTCCTGACTTTC; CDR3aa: CASSYWSSGGSSGANVLTF
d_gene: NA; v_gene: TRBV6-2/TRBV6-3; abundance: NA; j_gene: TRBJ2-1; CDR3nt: TGTGCCAGCAGGGATGCGGGGGCAACCGGAGATGAGCAGTTCTTC; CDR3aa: CASRDAGATGDEQFF
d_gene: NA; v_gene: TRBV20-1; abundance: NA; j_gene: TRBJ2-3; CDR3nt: TGCAGTGCTCTGACGGCGGGGAGGAGCACAGATACGCAGTATTTT; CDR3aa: CSALTAGRSTDTQYF
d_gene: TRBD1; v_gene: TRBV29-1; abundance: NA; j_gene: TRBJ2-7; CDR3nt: TGCAGCGTTGTCATTGGGGGACAGGGACCCTACGAGCAGTACTTC; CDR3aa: CSVVIGGQGPYEQYF
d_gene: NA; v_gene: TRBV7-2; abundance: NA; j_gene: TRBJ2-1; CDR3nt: TGTGCCAGCAGCTTCCTTGGCCTAGCAGGGAGCAATGAGCAGTTCTTC; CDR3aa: CASSFLGLAGSNEQFF
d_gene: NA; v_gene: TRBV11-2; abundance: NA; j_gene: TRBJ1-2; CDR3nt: TGTGCCAGCAGCTCGAGTTCGGGAGGGGCGAGAGGCTACACCTTC; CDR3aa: CASSSSSGGARGYTF
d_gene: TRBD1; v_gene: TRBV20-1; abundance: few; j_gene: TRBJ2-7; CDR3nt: TGCAGTGCTAGAGGGGACAGGGACAACGAGCAGTACTTC; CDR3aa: CSARGDRDNEQYF
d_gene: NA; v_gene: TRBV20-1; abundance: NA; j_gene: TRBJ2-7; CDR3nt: TGCAGTGCTAGGGTTGGAGGCGCCGAGCAGTACTTC; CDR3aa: CSARVGGAEQYF
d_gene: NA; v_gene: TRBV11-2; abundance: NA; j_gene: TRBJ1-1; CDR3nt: TGTGCCAGCAGCTTAGATCGGTGGGGAGGGGCGCCGATAGGAGCACAGGGGAACACTGAAGCTTTCTTT; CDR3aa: CASSLDRWGGAPIGAQGNTEAFF
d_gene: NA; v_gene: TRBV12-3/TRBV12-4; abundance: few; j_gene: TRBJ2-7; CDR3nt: TGTGCCAGCAGTTTAGGGAACGACTACGAGCAGTACTTC; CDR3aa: CASSLGNDYEQYF
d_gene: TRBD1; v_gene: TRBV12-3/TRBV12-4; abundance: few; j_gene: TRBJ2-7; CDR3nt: TGTGCCAGCAGTGCCGCATCCGGGACAGGGAACTACGAGCAGTACTTC; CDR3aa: CASSAASGTGNYEQYF
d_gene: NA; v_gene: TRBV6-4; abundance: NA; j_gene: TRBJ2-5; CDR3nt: TGTGCCAGCAGTGACCCGTCGGAGCAGGGGGGTAGAGAGACCCAGTACTTC; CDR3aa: CASSDPSEQGGRETQYF
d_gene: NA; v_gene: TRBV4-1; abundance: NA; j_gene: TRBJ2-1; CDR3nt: TGCGCCAGCAGCCAAGATCGTCTATCGTACAATGAGCAGTTCTTC; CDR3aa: CASSQDRLSYNEQFF
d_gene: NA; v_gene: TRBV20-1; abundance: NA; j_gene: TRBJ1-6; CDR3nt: TGCAGTGCTAGCGCGGGGTCGGGAGATTCACCCCTCCACTTT; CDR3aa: CSASAGSGDSPLHF
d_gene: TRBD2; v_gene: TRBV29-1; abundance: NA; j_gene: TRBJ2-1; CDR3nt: TGCAGCGTCCAGCCCGGGGGGGGGTACAATGAGCAGTTCTTC; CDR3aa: CSVQPGGGYNEQFF
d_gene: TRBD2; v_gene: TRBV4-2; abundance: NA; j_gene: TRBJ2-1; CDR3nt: TGTGCCAGCAGGAGCGGGAGGGGAGAGCAGTTCTTC; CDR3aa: CASRSGRGEQFF
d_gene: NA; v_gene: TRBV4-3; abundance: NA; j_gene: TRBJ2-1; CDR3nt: TGCGCCAGCAGCCAAGATCGAGGGCGTAATGAGCAGTTCTTC; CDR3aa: CASSQDRGRNEQFF
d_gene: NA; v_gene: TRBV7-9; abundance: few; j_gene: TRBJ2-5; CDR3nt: TGTGCCAGCAGCCCACAGAGTGAGAAGACCCAGTACTTC; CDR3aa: CASSPQSEKTQYF
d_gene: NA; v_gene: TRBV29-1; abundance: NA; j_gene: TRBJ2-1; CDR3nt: TGCAGCGTAGAACAGGGATTCGGTCGGCTTTACAATGAGCAGTTCTTC; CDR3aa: CSVEQGFGRLYNEQFF
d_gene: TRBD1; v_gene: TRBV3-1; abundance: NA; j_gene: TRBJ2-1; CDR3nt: TGTGCCAGCAGCCAAGAGTTCCAGGGGGCTTACAATGAGCAGTTCTTC; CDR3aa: CASSQEFQGAYNEQFF
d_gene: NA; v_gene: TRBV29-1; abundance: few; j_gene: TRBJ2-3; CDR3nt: TGCAGCGTCCCGGACTCCCCTAGCACAGATACGCAGTATTTT; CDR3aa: CSVPDSPSTDTQYF
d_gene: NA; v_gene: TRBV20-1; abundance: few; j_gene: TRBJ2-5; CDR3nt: TGCAGTGCTAGTCCTCAGGGCCGCCAAGAGACCCAGTACTTC; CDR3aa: CSASPQGRQETQYF
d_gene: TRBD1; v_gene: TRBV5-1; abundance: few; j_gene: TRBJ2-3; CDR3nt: TGCGCCAGCAGCTACGGACAGGGTGGGAAAGATACGCAGTATTTT; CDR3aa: CASSYGQGGKDTQYF
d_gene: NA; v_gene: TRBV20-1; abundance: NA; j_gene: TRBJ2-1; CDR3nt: TGCAGTGCTAGGGCCCCCAACCGGGGACCAGAGTCCTACAATGAGCAGTTCTTC; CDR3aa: CSARAPNRGPESYNEQFF
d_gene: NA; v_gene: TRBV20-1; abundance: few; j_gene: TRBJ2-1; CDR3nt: TGCAGTGCTACCGTAGCGGCCAGCTCCTACAATGAGCAGTTCTTC; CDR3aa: CSATVAASSYNEQFF
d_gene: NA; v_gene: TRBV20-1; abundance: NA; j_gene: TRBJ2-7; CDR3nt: TGCAGTGCTAGCGCCGGGGGTCCCGCCTACGAGCAGTACTTC; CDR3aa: CSASAGGPAYEQYF
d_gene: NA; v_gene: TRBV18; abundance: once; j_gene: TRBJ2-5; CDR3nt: TGTGTCAGCTCGCCACAAGAAGAGACCCAGTACTTC; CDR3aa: CVSSPQEETQYF
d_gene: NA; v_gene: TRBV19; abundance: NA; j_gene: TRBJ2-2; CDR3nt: TGTGCCAGTAGTATAGCCGGGACAAGACGCACCGGGGAGCGGTTTTTT; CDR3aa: CASSIAGTRRTGERFF
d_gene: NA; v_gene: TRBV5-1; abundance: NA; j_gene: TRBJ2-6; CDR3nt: TGTGCCAGCAGTGACAACTCTGGGGCCAACGTCCTGACTTTC; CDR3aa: CASSDNSGANVLTF
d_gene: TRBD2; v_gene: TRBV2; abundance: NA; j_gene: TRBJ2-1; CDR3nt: TGTGCCAGCAGTGAAGCAGCGGGAGGAACGAATGAGCAGTTCTTC; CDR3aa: CASSEAAGGTNEQFF
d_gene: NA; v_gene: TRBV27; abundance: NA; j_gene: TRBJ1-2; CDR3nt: TGTGCCAGCAGTCCCGGTCGACAGTCTAACTATGGCTACACCTTC; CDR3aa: CASSPGRQSNYGYTF
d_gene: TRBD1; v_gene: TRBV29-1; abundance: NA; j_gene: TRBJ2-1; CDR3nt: TGCAGCGCCGAAGGGGGCCGGACCAATGAGCAGTTCTTC; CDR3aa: CSAEGGRTNEQFF
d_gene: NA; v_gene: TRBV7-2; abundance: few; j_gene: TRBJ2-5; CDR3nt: TGTGCCAGCAGCTTAACGGGACTTAAGGGGACCCAGTACTTC; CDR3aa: CASSLTGLKGTQYF